There are a few counts of the clone carrying this TCR beta chain. The target antigen is unknown. This CDR3 spans 13 amino acids. V was trimmed by 5 bases and J by 1 base, leaving 8 bases between them. CDR1 is MNHNS, CDR2 SASEGT, per germline. The sample originates from a study of blood T cells in healthy people across ages. Study-wide points: Changes in expanded clonotypes were possibly confounded, as the CMV status of donors was unknown.

A second PCR, run for about 6 to 11 cycles, used a sample-barcoded 5' primer plus a J-beta primer mix. TCRdb itself ran the 5' RACE reads through MiXCR, one entry per CDR3 protein. The sample has fewer than 900,000 distinct CDR3 sequences, 49% seen once; the top ten hold approximately 32%. Material: blood. V is TRBV6-1 and J is TRBJ1-2, with D perhaps matching TRBD1 (5 bases). This TCR derives from a woman aged 55-70 years in good health. CDR3 in amino acids: CASSPRVNYGYTF. Written as DNA, the CDR3 is TGTGCCAGCAGTCCCAGGGTTAACTATGGCTACACCTTC.